The clone carrying this T cell receptor (beta chain) has just a few counts. Its antigen is not known. A 5'RACE reaction primed in the constant segment made cDNA libraries of TCR alpha and TCR beta, and these carried sample barcodes and UMIs. TCRdb passed the 5' RACE reads through MiXCR, listing each CDR3 protein once. The data contain some 410,000 distinct CDR3 sequences, more than 20% of them singletons. This specimen belongs to a study of T-cell memory formation after mild COVID-19. The CDR3 has 14 amino acids. V gave up 0 bases and J gave up 1 base, with 7 bases separating them. The germline V gene has CDR1 SGDLS and CDR2 YYNGEE. Regarding the study as a whole: Day 15 to 85 contracting clones showed balanced CD4/CD8; day 15 to 37 expanders favored CD4+.

This TCR was recovered from an adult woman who had mild COVID-19 (a few samples of this study predate the infection). Cell type and time point are not known. The sample consisted of PBMCs or a T cell subset sorted from them (not recorded which). The V and J genes are TRBV9 and TRBJ2-5; D is tentatively TRBD1 or TRBD2 (5 bases each). The CDR3 region is CASSVAGTQETQYF. For the CDR3, the DNA is TGTGCCAGCAGCGTAGCAGGGACCCAAGAGACCCAGTACTTC.